Shown below are 24 T cell receptor beta chains from a single sample sequenced in a study of blood T cell repertoires in COVID-19 (dated by TCRdb to about 2020). Library method: the immunoSEQ multiplex PCR assay. Here the immuneACCESS table is served through TCRdb, limited to in-frame sequences with V and J called. Missing clones are a known gap in these copies; in checked studies unresolved V genes cover under half, and the rest lacks a known reason. The sample contains about 380,000 clones, roughly 91% of them found a single time. The top ten constitute about 1.1% of the sample. The sample comprised PBMCs or T cells enriched from blood (not recorded which). These receptors were taken from a woman aged 18-35 years who had recovered from COVID-19.

The chain carries TRBV6-1 and TRBJ1-2, with D possibly TRBD1 on 5 matching bases. V lost 0 bases to trimming and J lost 2 bases, with 13 bases between them. The CDR3 covers 16 residues. The germline gives CDR1 MNHNS, CDR2 SASEGT. The CDR3 spells CASSEAGGRANYGYTF. The CDR3 nucleotides are TGTGCCAGCAGTGAAGCCGGGGGGAGGGCGAACTATGGCTACACCTTC.

The CDR3 here is CASSQAGGREDTQYF. The CDR3 coding sequence is TGTGCCAGCAGCCAAGCCGGGGGTCGGGAAGATACGCAGTATTTT. This chain uses TRBV4-2 with TRBJ2-3; TRBD2 is a possible D gene (6 bases). The CDR3 totals 15 residues. Trimming cost V 1 base and J 5 bases, with 13 bases left between them. Germline V CDR1 and CDR2: LGHNA, YNFKEQ.

This chain joins TRBV6-5 and TRBJ2-1, with 11 bases that match TRBD2. Germline V gene sequence: CDR1 MNHEY, CDR2 SVGAGI. V lost 6 bases to trimming and J lost 7 bases; unmatched junction nucleotides: 8. CDR3 length equals 15 residues. The CDR3 DNA is TGTGCCAGCAGCCGAACTAGCGGGGGCAAAAATGAGCAGTTCTTC. This gives the protein CASSRTSGGKNEQFF.

The chain couples TRBV28 to TRBJ2-5; possible D gene TRBD2, 7 bases. The CDR3 spans 16 residues. Trimming removed 5 bases from V and 3 bases from J, with 19 bases in between. Germline loops: CDR1 MDHEN, CDR2 SYDVKM. CDR3 loop: CASSGGGLSQKETQYF. The CDR3 nucleotides are TGTGCCAGCAGTGGGGGGGGCCTTAGCCAGAAAGAGACCCAGTACTTC.

The chain links TRBV12-5 to TRBJ1-4; perhaps TRBD1 as D (6 bases). Germline assignment: CDR1 LGHNT and CDR2 FRNRAP. Trimming stripped 5 bases from V and 3 bases from J, with 22 bases between. CDR3 length equals 18 residues. This CDR3 reads CASGVLPPNRVANEKLFF. The CDR3, as DNA: TGTGCTAGTGGTGTCCTCCCCCCTAACAGGGTAGCTAATGAAAAACTGTTTTTT.

The chain uses TRBV7-9 and TRBJ1-2; 8 bases align to TRBD1. The trim removed 2 bases at V and 0 bases at J, leaving 8 bases unmatched. Per germline, CDR1 SEHNR and CDR2 FQNEAQ (reference sequence). This CDR3 spans 17 amino acids. The CDR3, as DNA: TGTGCCAGCAGCTTATCTGGCAGGGGGCTTTCTAACTATGGCTACACCTTC. Translating gives CASSLSGRGLSNYGYTF.

The chain uses TRBV5-1 and TRBJ1-5, with TRBD1 matching 7 bases. V dropped 5 bases and J dropped 0; count of bases not matched to a gene: 8. Per germline, CDR1 SGHRS and CDR2 YFSETQ. The CDR3 loop spans 16 amino acids. DNA for the CDR3: TGCGCCAGCAGTCCGACAGGGTTCTATAGCAATCAGCCCCAGCATTTT. Its translation is CASSPTGFYSNQPQHF.

In this sample, this clone turned up once. This sequence joins TRBV19 and TRBJ2-3, with 8 bases lining up with TRBD2. The length of the CDR3 is 17 residues. The germline V gene has CDR1 LNHDA and CDR2 SQIVND (reference sequence). Trimming took 6 bases from V and 2 from J; bases not matched to a gene: 13. This CDR3 reads CASSSPWRGADTDTQYF. The CDR3 DNA reads as TGTGCCAGTAGCTCCCCTTGGCGGGGGGCCGACACAGATACGCAGTATTTT.

The rearrangement uses TRBV2 and TRBJ2-2; the D gene is possibly TRBD2 (5 bases). The ends were cut back, 0 bases at V and 1 base at J, with 9 bases in the middle. Germline V gives CDR1 SNHLY, CDR2 FYNNEI. This CDR3 is 16 amino acids long. CDR3 region: CASSEARGKNTGELFF. In DNA form, the CDR3 reads TGTGCCAGCAGTGAAGCGCGAGGGAAGAACACCGGGGAGCTGTTTTTT.

J is TRBJ2-2 and V is TRBV7-3; TRBD1 agrees at 10 bases. Per germline, CDR1 SGHTA and CDR2 FQGTGA. The CDR3 is made up of 16 amino acids. Losses at the gene ends were 3 bases for V and 2 bases for J; bases not matched to a gene: 3. The CDR3 spells CASSLTGGVNTGELFF. The CDR3 coding sequence is TGTGCCAGCAGCTTGACAGGGGGCGTCAACACCGGGGAGCTGTTTTTT.

This clone was detected only once. This chain uses TRBV7-8 with TRBJ2-1, with D perhaps matching TRBD2 (5 bases). V was cut by 4 bases and J by 6 bases, with 16 bases left in between. CDR1 and CDR2 from the germline V gene are SGHVS and FQNEAQ. This CDR3 comprises 15 residues. CDR3: CASSYPTRPGNEQFF. In nucleotides, the CDR3 is TGTGCCAGCAGCTACCCTACTAGGCCGGGCAATGAGCAGTTCTTC.

This chain joins TRBV7-9 and TRBJ1-1; 7 bases align to TRBD1. Germline V gives CDR1 SEHNR, CDR2 FQNEAQ (reference sequence). The V and J ends lost 5 bases and 0 bases, in that order; junction bases with no gene match: 3. The CDR3 contains 14 residues. Here the CDR3 reads CASSGDRVNTEAFF. The CDR3 nucleotides read TGTGCCAGCAGCGGCGACAGGGTGAACACTGAAGCTTTCTTT.

This CDR3 is CASSKDKGVSEKLFF. The CDR3 nucleotides read TGTGCCAGCAGCAAAGACAAGGGGGTGAGTGAAAAACTGTTTTTT. The V gene is TRBV21-1, the J gene TRBJ1-4; TRBD1 is the table's D call, not checked against the DNA. TRBV21-1 counts as a pseudogene. There are 15 residues in the CDR3.

The V and J genes are TRBV6-4 and TRBJ1-6; possible D gene TRBD1, 6 bases. CDR3 length equals 15 residues. Germline V gene data show CDR1 as MRHNA and CDR2 as SNTAGT. Trimming took off 0 bases at V and 6 bases at J, with 9 bases between the two ends. The CDR3 DNA follows: TGTGCCAGCAGTGACTCAGCACAGGGTAATTCACCCCTCCACTTT. Translated: CASSDSAQGNSPLHF.

The chain combines TRBV7-3 with TRBJ2-5, with TRBD2 matching 15 bases. Germline trimming cut 5 bases from V and 5 bases from J; bases unmatched to any gene: 6. The V gene's germline CDR1 is SGHTA and CDR2 FQGTGA. CDR3 length: 16 amino acids. For the CDR3, the DNA is TGTGCCAGCAGCCGGACTAGCGGGGGGGCCCGGGAGACCCAGTACTTC. It encodes CASSRTSGGARETQYF.

J is TRBJ2-1 and V is TRBV3-1 (or the pseudogene TRBV3-2); D not certain. Per the germline V gene, CDR1 is LGHDT and CDR2 is YNNKEL (reference sequence). The CDR3 consists of 17 residues. Trimming removed 0 bases from V and 5 bases from J, with 17 bases in between. CDR3 amino acids: CASSQDPQASFNNEQFF. The CDR3 DNA follows: TGTGCCAGCAGCCAAGACCCCCAAGCTAGTTTTAACAATGAGCAGTTCTTC.

The gene calls are TRBV27 and TRBJ2-7; D perhaps matches TRBD2 (6 bases). Germline V gene data show CDR1 as MNHEY and CDR2 as SMNVEV (reference sequence). V lost 0 bases, J lost 3 bases, and 12 bases lay in between. This CDR3 comprises 15 residues. CDR3: CASSLSGGVGYEQYF. CDR3 DNA sequence: TGTGCCAGCAGTTTATCGGGGGGAGTAGGCTACGAGCAGTACTTC.

The rearrangement joins TRBV5-6 to TRBJ2-1; D is possibly TRBD1 (5 bases). V was pared by 0 bases and J by 3 bases, with 10 bases between. The CDR3 extends over 15 amino acids. Germline V gene data show CDR1 as SGHDT and CDR2 as YYEEEE. CDR3 residues: CASSLGQGDYNEQFF. DNA of the CDR3: TGTGCCAGCAGCTTGGGGCAGGGCGACTACAATGAGCAGTTCTTC.

V gene TRBV5-1 combines with J gene TRBJ1-5; tentative D call: TRBD1 (5 bases). The V gene's germline CDR1 is SGHRS and CDR2 YFSETQ. Trimming removed 2 bases from V and 11 bases from J, with 26 bases in between. This CDR3 region has 17 residues. The CDR3 DNA is TGCGCCAGCAGCTTAGGGGCCCTCGGGGGGTCAAGTGCGGCCCAGCATTTT. Its translation: CASSLGALGGSSAAQHF.

The table lists this clone with a count of one. V and J are TRBV5-5 and TRBJ1-1; 10 bases agree with TRBD1. V gave up 4 bases and J gave up 5 bases; unmatched junction bases: 5. The CDR3 extends over 14 amino acids. Germline CDR1 and CDR2: SGHKS and YYEKEE (reference sequence). The CDR3 bases are TGTGCCAGCAGCCGGGACAGGGGCGATACTGAAGCTTTCTTT. Translated: CASSRDRGDTEAFF.

This chain links TRBV5-1 with TRBJ2-7; weak D call: TRBD1 (6 bases). The V end lost 0 bases, the J end lost 6 bases, and 13 bases lay between the germline ends. CDR1 is SGHRS and CDR2 is YFSETQ in the germline V gene. CDR3 length equals 14 residues. This chain's CDR3 is CASSLVGHTTEQYF. CDR3 nucleotides: TGCGCCAGCAGCTTGGTGGGACACACTACCGAGCAGTACTTC.

The CDR3 loop is CASSSRQARYNEQFF. CDR3 coding DNA: TGTGCCAGCAGCTCGAGACAGGCACGGTACAATGAGCAGTTCTTC. V usage is TRBV7-3 and J usage is TRBJ2-1; D is perhaps TRBD1 (6 bases). CDR1 is SGHTA and CDR2 is FQGTGA in the germline V gene. This CDR3 is built from 15 residues. Deletions cut 4 bases from V and 4 bases from J, with 14 bases between.

This sequence joins TRBV11-2 and TRBJ1-4; no definite D call. Deletions cut 7 bases from V and 8 bases from J, with 20 bases between. Germline V gene sequence: CDR1 SGHAT, CDR2 FQNNGV. The CDR3 covers 15 residues. This CDR3 reads CASTIREGRSEKLFF. CDR3 nucleotide sequence: TGTGCCAGCACCATTCGTGAAGGGAGGAGCGAAAAACTGTTTTTT. Full variable domain (remainder filled in from reference TRBV11-2 and TRBJ1-4): EAGVAQSPRYKIIEKRQSVAFWCNPISGHATLYWYQQILGQGPKLLIQFQNNGVVDDSQLPKDRFSAERLKGVDSTLKIQPAKLEDSAVYLCASTIREGRSEKLFFGSGTQLSVL.

The chain couples TRBV7-8 to TRBJ1-1; D is perhaps TRBD1 (5 bases). The germline V and J ends were trimmed by 2 bases and 1 base, with 20 bases remaining between them. CDR1 is SGHVS, CDR2 FQNEAQ, per germline. The CDR3 contains 18 residues. The CDR3 DNA reads TGTGCCAGCAGCTTACGATGGCGGGGGGAGATCTGGAACACTGAAGCTTTCTTT. This encodes CASSLRWRGEIWNTEAFF.